The clone carrying this T cell receptor (beta chain) turned up a few times. What it binds is not known. Time point denoted: blood 4 weeks post-SBRT, at nephrectomy. Treatment: 15 Gy SBRT to primary tumor, nephrectomy 4 weeks later. Nephrectomy followed 15 Gy stereotactic body radiation by 4 weeks. Serial blood draws occurred at baseline and 2 and 4 weeks post-SBRT. The patient's renal cell carcinoma had clear cell pathology. This sample is part of a study of radiation and T cells in renal cell carcinoma. Study conclusions and caveats: Top tumor clonotypes rose in blood 2 weeks post-radiation, then contracted.

Assay: immunoSEQ multiplex PCR; the TCRdb copy retains only in-frame clones and omits some. The sample lists around 180,000 clones; approximately 90% were seen once. Germline CDR1 reads SGHRS; CDR2 reads YFSETQ. The CDR3 loop spans 13 amino acids. V gave up 0 bases and J gave up 5 bases, with 8 bases separating them. The origin of this receptor is a woman in her fifties or sixties with renal cell carcinoma. Sequences were derived from blood, sampled from a patient whose treatment included radiotherapy and nephrectomy. The chain links TRBV5-1 to TRBJ1-1; D is uncertain. The CDR3 region is CASSLVRETEAFF. DNA of the CDR3: TGCGCCAGCAGCTTGGTTCGGGAGACTGAAGCTTTCTTT.